This TCR beta chain came from a study of CD8 T cells in Susac syndrome. Negative isolation was applied to CD8+ and CD4+ T cells, and FACS enrichment was applied to TEMRA cells. The germline V gene encodes CDR1 LGHNT and CDR2 FRNRAP. Trimming took off 2 bases at V and 8 bases at J, with 16 bases between the two ends. The CDR3 length is 15 residues. RNA, at about 0.45 to 1 ug, was reverse transcribed with random hexamers. MiXCR was run by TCRdb on the immunoSEQ multiplex PCR reads, yielding one entry per CDR3 protein. Counted here are fewer than 350,000 distinct CDR3 sequences, approximately 91% occurring once; the ten biggest clones make up approximately 0.2%.

The clonotype was recovered from a human donor with multiple sclerosis. The sequenced material came from CD8+ T cells from PBMCs. The gene calls are TRBV12-5 and TRBJ2-1; the D call may be TRBD1 or TRBD2 (5 bases each). The CDR3 here is CASGLTGGPRHEQFF. The DNA for the CDR3 is TGTGCTAGTGGTTTGACTGGGGGACCGCGTCATGAGCAGTTCTTC.